This T cell receptor beta chain emerged from a study of T cell responses to AZD1222 COVID-19 vaccine. At the level of the study: Second-dose intervals near 4 or 12 weeks were combined.

The assay was immunoSEQ multiplex PCR, and TCRdb's table has in-frame clones only and misses some. The sample records fewer than 150,000 clones, 88% being singletons. V was clipped by 4 bases and J by 0 bases, with 6 bases between them. The V gene's germline CDR1 is SEHNR and CDR2 FQNEAQ (reference sequence). The CDR3 spans 13 residues. The chain is built from TRBV7-9 and TRBJ1-2; D not resolved. Sequenced here: peripheral blood, sampled on day 0 of AZD1222 vaccination. This receptor was identified in an adult in good health. The CDR3 region is CASSSTANYGYTF. As DNA, the CDR3 is TGTGCCAGCAGCTCCACAGCTAACTATGGCTACACCTTC.